The 20 T cell receptor beta chains below come from one sample, sequenced in a study of blood T cell repertoires in COVID-19. TCRdb keeps only in-frame clones here, not all; method: immunoSEQ multiplex PCR. The sample carries 350,000 to 400,000 clones, approximately 90% recorded once. Sequenced sample: PBMCs or T cells enriched from blood (not recorded which). Receptors were obtained from a woman in her thirties or forties who had been exposed to COVID-19.

J is TRBJ2-5 and V is TRBV2, with 9 bases matching TRBD2. Germline trimming cut 1 base from V and 2 bases from J; bases unmatched to any gene: 2. The CDR3 has 15 amino acids. Germline V gives CDR1 SNHLY, CDR2 FYNNEI. Here the CDR3 reads CASSEERGVQETQYF. The CDR3 DNA reads TGTGCCAGCAGTGAAGAGCGGGGGGTACAAGAGACCCAGTACTTC.

This chain uses TRBV12-5 with TRBJ1-1, with TRBD1 as a possible D gene (5 bases). Germline-derived CDR1 and CDR2 are LGHNT and FRNRAP. Trimming took off 0 bases at V and 3 bases at J, with 14 bases between the two ends. The length of the CDR3 is 16 residues. The CDR3 sequence is CASGLVPVGGDTEAFF. The DNA for the CDR3 is TGTGCTAGTGGTTTGGTCCCAGTGGGGGGGGACACTGAAGCTTTCTTT.

In this sample, this clone turned up once. This chain joins TRBV27 and TRBJ2-7; D is possibly TRBD1 (7 bases). CDR1 is MNHEY, CDR2 SMNVEV, per germline (reference sequence). The germline V and J ends were trimmed by 5 bases and 4 bases, with 9 bases remaining between them. The CDR3 is made up of 12 amino acids. The CDR3, as DNA: TGTGCCAGCAGTCCAGGGGGGTACGAGCAGTACTTC. Protein product: CASSPGGYEQYF.

Here the CDR3 DNA reads TGTGCCAGCTCCCCTCCGGGGGACCCTAATCAGCCCCAGCATTTT. It is translated as CASSPPGDPNQPQHF. V and J are TRBV18 and TRBJ1-5, with D possibly TRBD1 on 5 matching bases. Germline values: CDR1 KGHSH, CDR2 LQKENI. The CDR3 runs 15 residues. With 6 bases removed from V and 4 bases from J, the gap between germline ends came to 16 bases.

V usage is TRBV7-2 and J usage is TRBJ1-5; tentatively, D is TRBD1 (6 bases). The CDR3 sequence is 14 residues long. The germline V gene encodes CDR1 SGHTA and CDR2 FQGNSA. Trimming pared 5 bases from V and 4 bases from J, leaving 12 bases between. Here the CDR3 DNA reads TGTGCCAGCAGCCCCACAGGGACGAATCAGCCCCAGCATTTT. Translated: CASSPTGTNQPQHF.

The CDR3 bases are TGTGCCAGCAAAAGGGGTCAGAACACTGAAGCTTTCTTT. It is translated as CASKRGQNTEAFF. This sequence joins TRBV11-3 and TRBJ1-1; D may be TRBD1 (5 bases). Trimming shortened V by 7 bases and J by 1 base, and 10 bases separated the two germline ends. The CDR3 loop spans 13 amino acids. Per the germline V gene, CDR1 is SGHNT and CDR2 is YENEEA.

The CDR3 bases are TGTGCCAGCAGCGAGGGACTAGCGGGGGGGATTAGGGATACGCAGTATTTT. Translated: CASSEGLAGGIRDTQYF. This sequence joins TRBV9 and TRBJ2-3; 16 bases agree with TRBD2. The CDR3 contains 17 residues. The V and J ends lost 3 bases and 6 bases, in that order; junction bases with no gene match: 7. Germline lookup yields CDR1 SGDLS and CDR2 YYNGEE.

The V call is TRBV11-2, the J call TRBJ1-1, with 12 bases that match TRBD1. Unmatched junction bases numbered 11, after V lost 5 bases and J lost 1 base. This CDR3 comprises 18 residues. The germline V gene has CDR1 SGHAT and CDR2 FQNNGV. The CDR3 nucleotides read TGTGCCAGCAGCGGCAGCGGGGACAGGGGGCTGGGGAACACTGAAGCTTTCTTT. Its protein is CASSGSGDRGLGNTEAFF.

The V call is TRBV5-1, the J call TRBJ2-7; 8 bases agree with TRBD2. This CDR3 has 13 residues. J was trimmed by 2 bases and V by 4 bases; bases with no gene match: 2. Germline V gene data show CDR1 as SGHRS and CDR2 as YFSETQ. CDR3 coding DNA: TGCGCCAGCAGCCGGGGACTAGCCTACGAGCAGTACTTC. Translating gives CASSRGLAYEQYF.

This chain uses TRBV13 with TRBJ2-3; the match to TRBD2 covers 10 bases. The CDR3 loop spans 18 amino acids. Trimming removed 5 bases from V and 1 base from J; junction bases left unmatched: 12. Germline V gene sequence: CDR1 PRHDT, CDR2 FYEKMQ (reference sequence). The CDR3 loop is CASSPPPAGGLGTDTQYF. The CDR3 bases are TGTGCCAGCAGCCCCCCCCCAGCGGGGGGGCTCGGCACAGATACGCAGTATTTT.

CDR3 protein: CASTYLEREQFF. The CDR3 DNA is TGTGCCAGCACCTATCTAGAGAGAGAGCAGTTCTTC. The chain is built from TRBV5-8 and TRBJ2-1, with D unclear. This CDR3 region has 12 residues. Germline V gene sequence: CDR1 SGHTS, CDR2 YDEGEE. Between the trimmed V and J ends, which lost 6 bases and 10 bases, there was a span of 14 bases.

This sequence joins TRBV5-6 and TRBJ2-1, with D possibly matching TRBD2 (7 bases). Germline values: CDR1 SGHDT, CDR2 YYEEEE. V dropped 2 bases and J dropped 2 bases, with 11 bases sitting between them. The CDR3 has 15 residues. This chain's CDR3 is CASSFLGGPYNEQFF. The CDR3 DNA follows: TGTGCCAGCAGCTTCCTCGGGGGGCCCTACAATGAGCAGTTCTTC.

The V and J genes are TRBV3-1 (or the pseudogene TRBV3-2) and TRBJ2-7, with TRBD1 matching over 9 bases. The CDR3 spans 16 residues. The V gene's germline CDR1 is LGHDT and CDR2 YNNKEL (reference sequence). With 4 bases clipped from V and 7 bases from J, the junction kept 14 bases outside the gene matches. CDR3 amino acids: CASSLSLTGGFREQYF. CDR3 bases: TGTGCCAGCAGCCTGTCTCTTACAGGGGGCTTTCGGGAGCAGTACTTC.

The chain links TRBV5-1 to TRBJ2-3; D perhaps matches TRBD2 (7 bases). This CDR3 has 18 residues. Germline V gene sequence: CDR1 SGHRS, CDR2 YFSETQ. V was trimmed by 0 bases and J by 0 bases, leaving 17 bases between them. In nucleotides, the CDR3 is TGCGCCAGCAGCTTGGTTGAGGGGGGGCAACCTAGCACAGATACGCAGTATTTT. Its translation: CASSLVEGGQPSTDTQYF.

The chain employs TRBV10-3 and TRBJ2-5, with 7 positions matching TRBD2. CDR1 ENHRY and CDR2 SYGVKD come from the germline V gene. This CDR3 is 13 amino acids long. With 10 bases clipped from V and 5 bases from J, the junction kept 10 bases outside the gene matches. CDR3 residues: CATLAALGETQYF. In DNA form, the CDR3 reads TGTGCCACCCTAGCGGCCCTGGGGGAGACCCAGTACTTC.

This chain joins TRBV6-2 or TRBV6-3 and TRBJ2-5; 8 nucleotides match TRBD2. After removal of 2 bases from V and 2 bases from J, the junction contained 16 bases not matched to a gene. This CDR3 region has 19 residues. Germline V CDR1 and CDR2: MNHEY, SVGEGT. The CDR3: CASSYTTSEAGGYQETQYF. CDR3 bases: TGTGCCAGCAGTTACACGACCTCGGAGGCGGGAGGATATCAAGAGACCCAGTACTTC.

Of note for this clone: Germline and junction disagree at one end, which may indicate a read error. The V call is TRBV19, the J call TRBJ1-1, with a possible D match to TRBD1 (6 bases). Germline lookup yields CDR1 LNHDA and CDR2 SQIVND (reference sequence). The CDR3 extends over 13 amino acids. CDR3 amino acids: CASSIVGGRGNIF. As DNA, the CDR3 is TGTGCCAGTAGTATCGTTGGGGGCAGGGGTAACATCTTT.

The chain recombines TRBV12-5 with TRBJ2-7, with TRBD2 matching 11 bases. From germline, CDR1 is LGHNT and CDR2 FRNRAP. This CDR3 region has 19 residues. V shed 0 bases, J shed 1 base, and the junction held 11 bases outside the gene matches. CDR3 amino acids: CASGLVTLAGGLGSYEQYF. The CDR3 coding sequence is TGTGCTAGTGGTTTGGTAACTCTAGCGGGAGGTTTGGGTTCCTACGAGCAGTACTTC.

The chain employs TRBV3-1 (or the pseudogene TRBV3-2) and TRBJ2-2; 9 bases are shared with TRBD2. The V gene's germline CDR1 is LGHDT and CDR2 YNNKEL (reference sequence). The V and J ends lost 5 bases and 1 base, in that order; junction bases with no gene match: 5. This CDR3 spans 16 amino acids. The DNA for the CDR3 is TGTGCCAGCAGCTGGGCACTAGCGGGGAACACCGGGGAGCTGTTTTTT. Translation: CASSWALAGNTGELFF.

J is TRBJ2-7 and V is TRBV27; 7 bases are a match to TRBD1. Germline CDR1 is MNHEY and CDR2 is SMNVEV (reference sequence). The CDR3 consists of 12 residues. The V gene end was trimmed by 8 bases and the J gene end by 3 bases; junction bases not matched to a gene: 4. CDR3 nucleotide sequence: TGTGCCAGCGGGGACAGAGGCTACGAGCAGTACTTC. Its translation: CASGDRGYEQYF.